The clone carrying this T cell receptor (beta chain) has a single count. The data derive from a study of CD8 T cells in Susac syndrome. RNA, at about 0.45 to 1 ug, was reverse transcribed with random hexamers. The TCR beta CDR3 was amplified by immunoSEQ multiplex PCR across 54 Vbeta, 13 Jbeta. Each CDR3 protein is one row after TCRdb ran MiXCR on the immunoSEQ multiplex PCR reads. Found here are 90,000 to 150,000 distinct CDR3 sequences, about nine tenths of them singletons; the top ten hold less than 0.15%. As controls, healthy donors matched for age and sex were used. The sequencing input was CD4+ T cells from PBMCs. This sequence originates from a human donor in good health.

CDR3 loop: CSADRRQGDGYTF. The DNA of the CDR3 is TGCAGTGCTGATCGGAGGCAGGGTGATGGCTACACCTTC. This chain uses TRBV20-1 with TRBJ1-2; D perhaps matches TRBD1 (5 bases). V lost 5 bases to trimming and J lost 6 bases, with 16 bases between them. The CDR3 extends over 13 amino acids. Per the germline V gene, CDR1 is DFQATT and CDR2 is SNEGSKA (reference sequence).